This T cell receptor beta chain was sequenced in a study of human T cells and chemical hapten exposure. For the study at large: Among samples, TCR yields varied mainly because of small differences in pooled library volume.

TCRdb passed the RACE reads through MiXCR, listing each CDR3 protein once. This sample has some 87,000 distinct CDR3 sequences; over 9% occur once, and the top ten carry under 1.5%. This clonotype was recorded at least ten times. Time point in this sample: patch test 1, 2 weeks after DPC sensitization. Treatment given: therapeutic diphenylcyclopropenone sensitization with weekly scalp DPC. Every donor had alopecia and was 18 to 70 years old; all were suitable for DPC. The sequenced sample was whole blood, obtained in connection with sensitization to the hapten diphenylcyclopropenone (DPC). The TCR comes from a woman aged 45-65 years with alopecia areata. Some clones in this sample may be carry-over from other donors' samples.

DNA of the CDR3: TGTGCCAGCAGCTCCCCCGGACTAGCGGGAACAGATACGCAGTATTTT. This gives the protein CASSSPGLAGTDTQYF. This rearrangement joins TRBV11-2 to TRBJ2-3, with 12 positions matching TRBD2. The CDR3 is 16 residues long. V was pared by 4 bases and J by 3 bases, with 5 bases of the junction left unmatched. CDR1 SGHAT and CDR2 FQNNGV come from the germline V gene.